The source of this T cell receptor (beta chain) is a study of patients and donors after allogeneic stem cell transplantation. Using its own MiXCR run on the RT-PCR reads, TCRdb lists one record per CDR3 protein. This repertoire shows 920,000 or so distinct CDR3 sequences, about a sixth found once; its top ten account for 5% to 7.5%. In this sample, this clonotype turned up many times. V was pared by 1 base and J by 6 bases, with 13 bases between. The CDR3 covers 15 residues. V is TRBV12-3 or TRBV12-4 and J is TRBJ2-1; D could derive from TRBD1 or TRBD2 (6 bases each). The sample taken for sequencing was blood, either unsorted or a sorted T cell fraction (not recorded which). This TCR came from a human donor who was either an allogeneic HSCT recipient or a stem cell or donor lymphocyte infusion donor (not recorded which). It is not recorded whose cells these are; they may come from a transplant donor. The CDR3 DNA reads TGTGCCAGCAGTTTAGTTGGGGGGCATGGCAATGAGCAGTTCTTC. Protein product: CASSLVGGHGNEQFF.